One and the same sample provided the 19 T cell receptor beta chains below, sequenced in a study of cytomegalovirus exposure and HLA in healthy donors. It was with 60 Vbeta and 13 Jbeta primers that the PCR ran. The repertoire was sequenced with immunoSEQ multiplex PCR; TCRdb's copy has only in-frame clones and lacks some. This repertoire includes about 38,000 clones. The sample consisted of PBMCs. The receptor set was obtained from a man aged 40-55 years in good health and CMV-seropositive.

The V call is TRBV4-2, the J call TRBJ2-1; maybe TRBD1 (6 bases). V lost 0 bases and J 9 bases, leaving 12 bases between the germline ends. Looked up from germline, CDR1 is LGHNA and CDR2 is YNFKEQ. The CDR3 has 14 residues. In nucleotides, the CDR3 is TGTGCCAGCAGCCAAGATGGGAAAGGGGGTGAGCAGTTCTTC. Protein: CASSQDGKGGEQFF.

J is TRBJ2-2 and V is TRBV4-2; 11 bases are a match to TRBD2. The V segment lost 0 bases and the J segment 7 bases; nucleotides outside the gene matches: 4. The CDR3 totals 16 residues. Germline CDR1 is LGHNA and CDR2 is YNFKEQ. The CDR3 protein is CASSQDLAGGGGELFF. The DNA for the CDR3 is TGTGCCAGCAGCCAAGATCTAGCGGGAGGAGGCGGGGAGCTGTTTTTT.

This chain connects TRBV7-2 to TRBJ2-3; TRBD2 is a possible D gene (5 bases). The V gene's germline CDR1 is SGHTA and CDR2 FQGNSA. The CDR3 consists of 17 residues. With 4 bases removed from V and 0 bases from J, the gap between germline ends came to 17 bases. The CDR3 is CASSSLGSGTSTDTQYF. The CDR3, as DNA: TGTGCCAGCAGCTCCCTTGGGTCGGGAACTAGCACAGATACGCAGTATTTT.

The chain carries TRBV21-1 and TRBJ2-3; the DNA was not compared with TRBD2, the D call given in the table. TRBV21-1 has pseudogene status. The CDR3 covers 23 residues. CDR3 residues: CASSPLLVGGAETSGNRGDTQYF. In DNA, the CDR3 is TGTGCCAGCAGCCCCCTATTAGTCGGGGGGGCCGAGACTAGCGGGAATCGTGGAGATACGCAGTATTTT.

This chain links TRBV19 with TRBJ1-4, with 8 bases identical to TRBD1. V was clipped by 6 bases and J by 4 bases; unmatched bases: 13. The CDR3 has 17 residues. Germline V gene lookup returns CDR1 LNHDA and CDR2 SQIVND (reference sequence). CDR3 nucleotide sequence: TGTGCCAGTAGGCAGATACGGACAGGGTGGGTTAATGAAAAACTGTTTTTT. It codes for CASRQIRTGWVNEKLFF.

The genes are TRBV30 and TRBJ2-7, with D perhaps matching TRBD2 (6 bases). Germline V gene sequence: CDR1 GTSNPN, CDR2 SVGIG (reference sequence). The CDR3 is made up of 14 amino acids. Trimming stripped 3 bases from V and 1 base from J, with 13 bases between. CDR3 loop: CAWRLGGLSYEQYF. CDR3 DNA: TGTGCCTGGAGACTCGGGGGTTTGTCCTACGAGCAGTACTTC.

Of note for this clone: One junction end does not reproduce the germline sequence, and a read error may be involved. The same CDR3 also results from other DNA sequences found in this sample. V and J are TRBV11-2 and TRBJ2-7, with D possibly being TRBD2 (5 bases). Germline lookup yields CDR1 SGHAT and CDR2 FQNNGV. The CDR3 is 13 amino acids. The CDR3 region has the DNA TGTGCCAGCAGCTTTGCGGGTTCGTACGAGCAGTACTTT. Translated, it gives CASSFAGSYEQYF.

The chain has TRBV15 and TRBJ2-3; D perhaps matches TRBD1 (7 bases). Germline V gene sequence: CDR1 LNHNV, CDR2 YYDKDF (reference sequence). V lost 2 bases and J 2 bases, leaving 17 bases between the germline ends. The CDR3 has 17 residues. As DNA, the CDR3 is TGTGCCACCAGCAGAAGGACAGGAGGGGGGTTCACAGATACGCAGTATTTT. The encoded protein is CATSRRTGGGFTDTQYF.

The chain links TRBV7-6 to TRBJ2-7; 11 positions agree with TRBD2. CDR1 is SGHVS, CDR2 FNYEAQ, per germline. This CDR3 contains 18 residues. Trimming removed 1 base from V and 1 base from J; junction bases left unmatched: 9. CDR3 nucleotides: TGTGCCAGCAGCTTAGGGCCCGAGGGACTAGCGGCGTCCTACGAGCAGTACTTC. Its translation: CASSLGPEGLAASYEQYF.

Note on this clone: The junction and the germline gene differ at one end; a read error may be behind it. The gene calls are TRBV30 and TRBJ2-4; a possible D gene is TRBD1 (5 bases). Germline CDR1 GTSNPN, CDR2 SVGIG (reference sequence). The CDR3 sequence is 12 residues long. The chain's CDR3 is CAWSSNPDIRYF. CDR3 bases: TGTGCCTGGAGTTCCAATCCGGACATTCGGTACTTC. Together with reference TRBV30 and TRBJ2-4, the CDR3 gives the full variable domain: SQTIHQWPATLVQPVGSPLSLECTVEGTSNPNLYWYRQAAGRGLQLLFYSVGIGQISSEVPQNLSASRPQDRQFILSSKKLLLSDSGFYLCAWSSNPDIRYFGAGTRLSVL.

The V call is TRBV30, the J call TRBJ2-5, with 7 bases fitting TRBD2. The DNA end is more similar to TRBJ2-7, so the J call may be wrong. Per germline, CDR1 GTSNPN and CDR2 SVGIG (reference sequence). The CDR3 runs 16 residues. The CDR3 protein is CAWSPHTTSSHYEQYF. CDR3 coding DNA: TGTGCCTGGAGTCCGCACACGACTAGCAGCCACTACGAGCAGTACTTC.

The chain couples TRBV7-3 to TRBJ2-1, with TRBD1 matching 10 bases. The CDR3 spans 16 residues. CDR1 and CDR2 (germline): SGHTA, FQGTGA. The junction had 10 bases not matched to a gene; V was cut back by 5 bases and J by 6 bases. CDR3 nucleotides: TGTGCCAGCAGCCCTAATTCCGGGACAGGGGCCAATGAGCAGTTCTTC. The encoded protein is CASSPNSGTGANEQFF.

The rearrangement links TRBV4-1 to TRBJ2-4; D gene ambiguous. The CDR3 totals 16 residues. The germline V gene encodes CDR1 MGHRA and CDR2 YSYEKL. V was shortened by 5 bases and J by 6 bases, with 20 bases between the two germline ends. CDR3 in amino acids: CASSEGPTETGNIQYF. The CDR3 region has the DNA TGCGCCAGCAGCGAAGGCCCTACTGAAACGGGAAACATTCAGTACTTC.

This rearrangement joins TRBV7-8 to TRBJ1-2; D not certain. This CDR3 contains 13 residues. CDR1 and CDR2 (germline): SGHVS, FQNEAQ. The germline V and J ends were trimmed by 5 bases and 0 bases, with 7 bases remaining between them. The CDR3 is CASSLGTNYGYTF. CDR3 nucleotides: TGTGCCAGCAGCCTCGGGACTAACTATGGCTACACCTTC.

CDR3 loop: CASSPWTSGDTDTQYF. CDR3 in DNA: TGTGCCAGCAGCCCATGGACTAGCGGGGACACAGATACGCAGTATTTT. This chain joins TRBV7-9 and TRBJ2-3; 12 bases fit TRBD2. Trimming took 5 bases from V and 2 from J; bases not matched to a gene: 5. The CDR3 is 16 amino acids. Germline CDR1 and CDR2: SEHNR and FQNEAQ (reference sequence).

V gene TRBV14 combines with J gene TRBJ2-5; D ambiguous. The J call is in doubt because the DNA end fits TRBJ2-7 better. Germline-derived CDR1 and CDR2 are SGHDN and FVKESK. There are 15 residues in the CDR3. CDR3 sequence (DNA): TGTGCCAGCAGCCAAAACCCTAGAAGCTCCTACGAGCAGTACTTC. This encodes CASSQNPRSSYEQYF.

This chain links TRBV18 with TRBJ2-3, with 7 bases matching TRBD2. Germline-derived CDR1 and CDR2 are KGHSH and LQKENI. The CDR3 is 16 residues long. V shed 0 bases and J 3 bases; nucleotides not matched to a gene: 6. DNA of the CDR3: TGTGCCAGCTCACCACCGCGGGAGTTTGGAACAGATACGCAGTATTTT. Translated, it gives CASSPPREFGTDTQYF.

The chain is built from TRBV19 and TRBJ1-2; 11 bases map to TRBD1. Per the germline V gene, CDR1 is LNHDA and CDR2 is SQIVND (reference sequence). Trimming cost V 4 bases and J 8 bases; bases outside gene matches: 9. The CDR3 sequence is 15 residues long. As DNA, the CDR3 is TGTGCCAGTAGTACTCACGGACAGGGGGCGGAAGGCTACACCTTC. Amino acid sequence: CASSTHGQGAEGYTF.

The chain links TRBV23-1 to TRBJ1-2, with D maybe TRBD1 (5 bases). TRBV23-1 belongs to the ORF category, with a function that is uncertain. The CDR3 runs 18 residues. Trimming removed 0 bases from V and 5 bases from J, with 22 bases in between. This chain's CDR3 is CASSQSIDRGPLTYGYTF. The CDR3 DNA follows: TGCGCCAGCAGTCAATCGATTGATAGGGGTCCCTTGACTTATGGCTACACCTTC.